A single sample gave rise to the 19 T cell receptor beta chains below, sequenced in a study of blood T cell repertoires in COVID-19. This table comes from immunoSEQ multiplex PCR, and its TCRdb copy is limited to in-frame clones, with some not included. The sample records approximately 220,000 clones, around 82% being singletons. The sample comprised PBMCs or T cells enriched from blood (not recorded which). The receptors here all came from a woman aged 45-59 years who had been exposed to COVID-19.

The genes are TRBV3-1 (or the pseudogene TRBV3-2) and TRBJ1-5; maybe TRBD1 (5 bases). Germline V gives CDR1 LGHDT, CDR2 YNNKEL (reference sequence). The germline V and J ends were trimmed by 0 bases and 0 bases, with 18 bases remaining between them. This CDR3 is built from 19 residues. The CDR3 DNA reads as TGTGCCAGCAGCCAAGATTTCTCGACAGAGTATTATAGCAATCAGCCCCAGCATTTT. This encodes CASSQDFSTEYYSNQPQHF.

This chain uses TRBV4-1 with TRBJ1-6; D unresolved. Looked up from germline, CDR1 is MGHRA and CDR2 is YSYEKL. With 2 bases removed from V and 6 bases from J, the gap between germline ends came to 14 bases. This CDR3 is 16 amino acids long. In DNA, the CDR3 is TGCGCCAGCAGCCAAAATGAGGTACCTGGTAATTCACCCCTCCACTTT. Its protein is CASSQNEVPGNSPLHF.

This chain joins TRBV27 and TRBJ1-1; D remains unclear. The CDR3 totals 16 residues. The germline CDR1 and CDR2 sequences are MNHEY and SMNVEV (reference sequence). V lost 5 bases, J lost 0 bases, and 16 bases lay in between. The CDR3 DNA follows: TGTGCCAGCAGTCTTGTTCCAGGAAACCTGAACACTGAAGCTTTCTTT. It translates to CASSLVPGNLNTEAFF.

As concerns this clone: Other DNA variants within this sample encode the same CDR3. The rearrangement links TRBV27 to TRBJ1-1; D unresolved. The V end was cut by 3 bases, the J end by 1 base, with 6 bases between. Germline V gene lookup returns CDR1 MNHEY and CDR2 SMNVEV (reference sequence). The length of the CDR3 is 13 residues. The CDR3 protein is CASSFRENTEAFF. CDR3 nucleotide sequence: TGTGCCAGCAGTTTTCGGGAGAACACTGAAGCTTTCTTT.

This chain connects TRBV7-2 to TRBJ1-5; tentative D call: TRBD1 (6 bases). Per germline, CDR1 SGHTA and CDR2 FQGNSA. The length of the CDR3 is 15 residues. V shed 1 base and J shed 3 bases, with 10 bases lying between them. CDR3 region: CASSLVPGVNQPQHF. In DNA, the CDR3 is TGTGCCAGCAGCTTAGTACCAGGGGTCAATCAGCCCCAGCATTTT.

This clone was detected only a few times. The chain uses TRBV2 and TRBJ2-5, with 8 bases matching TRBD2. V lost 8 bases to trimming and J lost 1 base; unmatched junction nucleotides: 9. Germline CDR1 SNHLY, CDR2 FYNNEI. The length of the CDR3 is 15 residues. CDR3 region: CASGAERGTQETQYF. CDR3 in DNA: TGTGCCAGCGGGGCGGAGCGGGGGACCCAAGAGACCCAGTACTTC.

There are a few counts of this clone. The gene calls are TRBV28 and TRBJ1-4; the D gene is possibly TRBD1 (5 bases). This CDR3 comprises 17 residues. The V gene lost 2 bases and the J gene lost 1 base, with 14 bases spanning the gap. Germline-derived CDR1 and CDR2 are MDHEN and SYDVKM. For the CDR3, the DNA is TGTGCCAGCAGTTTAGCCAGGGTGGCCCTAACTAATGAAAAACTGTTTTTT. Its translation is CASSLARVALTNEKLFF.

This clone was observed a single time. The genes are TRBV29-1 and TRBJ2-3; 7 nucleotides agree with TRBD1. This CDR3 spans 14 amino acids. V was clipped by 5 bases and J by 2 bases; unmatched bases: 7. Germline-derived CDR1 and CDR2 are SQVTM and ANQGSEA. CDR3 nucleotides: TGCAGCGTTTACGGGACAGCCTTCACAGATACGCAGTATTTT. It yields the protein CSVYGTAFTDTQYF.

The chain combines TRBV5-6 with TRBJ2-2; TRBD1 aligns across 8 bases. The germline CDR1 and CDR2 sequences are SGHDT and YYEEEE. V was pared by 4 bases and J by 4 bases, with 6 bases of the junction left unmatched. The CDR3 contains 15 residues. As DNA, the CDR3 is TGTGCCAGCAGCCTAACCGGGACAGGCACCGGGGAGCTGTTTTTT. Protein: CASSLTGTGTGELFF.

The chain links TRBV9 to TRBJ1-3; D is possibly TRBD1 (5 bases). This CDR3 comprises 16 residues. Looked up from germline, CDR1 is SGDLS and CDR2 is YYNGEE. V was pared by 0 bases and J by 0 bases, with 10 bases between. The CDR3 nucleotides are TGTGCCAGCAGCGTAGGTACAGGTCCCTCTGGAAACACCATATATTTT. It is translated as CASSVGTGPSGNTIYF.

The J gene is TRBJ1-1, the V gene TRBV12-3 or TRBV12-4, with D hard to call. The CDR3 extends over 11 amino acids. With 2 bases removed from V and 8 bases from J, the gap between germline ends came to 6 bases. The CDR3 region is CASSLRSEAFF. For the CDR3, the DNA is TGTGCCAGCAGTTTACGAAGCGAAGCTTTCTTT.

The V and J genes are TRBV24-1 and TRBJ2-3, with TRBD1 as a possible D gene (5 bases). The V and J ends lost 5 bases and 0 bases respectively, with 14 bases between them. The CDR3 totals 16 residues. Germline CDR1 KGHDR, CDR2 SFDVKD. CDR3 bases: TGTGCCACCAGTGGACAGATCCTTTCTAGCACAGATACGCAGTATTTT. Amino acids: CATSGQILSSTDTQYF.

This chain uses TRBV5-4 with TRBJ1-1, with D unresolved. CDR1 and CDR2 from the germline V gene are SGHNT and YYREEE (reference sequence). Trimming removed 3 bases from V and 0 bases from J, with 6 bases in between. The CDR3 loop spans 13 amino acids. CDR3 DNA sequence: TGTGCCAGCAGCTCCGGGGTGAACACTGAAGCTTTCTTT. It encodes CASSSGVNTEAFF.

V is TRBV7-3 and J is TRBJ1-1; D is undetermined. The CDR3 totals 16 residues. Trimming removed 5 bases from V and 7 bases from J, with 23 bases in between. Germline-derived CDR1 and CDR2 are SGHTA and FQGTGA. CDR3 in amino acids: CASSLAGGREGFEAFF. As DNA, the CDR3 is TGTGCCAGCAGCCTAGCTGGTGGCAGAGAGGGATTTGAAGCTTTCTTT.

The rearrangement joins TRBV28 to TRBJ1-1; a weak D match, TRBD1 (6 bases). Per germline, CDR1 MDHEN and CDR2 SYDVKM. The CDR3 has 13 residues. Deletions cut 6 bases from V and 12 bases from J, with 20 bases between. In nucleotides, the CDR3 is TGTGCCAGCAGCGTGAGGGGGGGTCTGGTTACTTTCTTT. This sequence encodes CASSVRGGLVTFF.

The rearrangement uses TRBV5-1 and TRBJ2-7, with D unresolved. V gave up 0 bases and J gave up 2 bases, with 6 bases separating them. The CDR3 is 13 amino acids. Per germline, CDR1 SGHRS and CDR2 YFSETQ. The CDR3 spells CASSLGPPYEQYF. The CDR3 DNA sequence: TGCGCCAGCAGCTTGGGGCCGCCCTACGAGCAGTACTTC.

The V and J genes are TRBV9 and TRBJ2-5; a weak D match, TRBD2 (6 bases). Germline lookup yields CDR1 SGDLS and CDR2 YYNGEE. V was shortened by 3 bases and J by 2 bases, with 14 bases between the two germline ends. CDR3 length equals 15 residues. CDR3 DNA: TGTGCCAGCAGCGGTGACACGGGGGTACAAGAGACCCAGTACTTC. The encoded protein is CASSGDTGVQETQYF.

The CDR3 nucleotides read TGTGCCACCAGCAGAGAACAGGGACAAGGTCAGCCCCAGCATTTT. As protein: CATSREQGQGQPQHF. The chain is built from TRBV15 and TRBJ1-5; D might be TRBD1 (6 bases). V gave up 0 bases and J gave up 6 bases, with 12 bases separating them. The V gene's germline CDR1 is LNHNV and CDR2 YYDKDF (reference sequence). This CDR3 comprises 15 residues.

V gene TRBV7-9 combines with J gene TRBJ2-3; 9 bases match TRBD2. Germline V gives CDR1 SEHNR, CDR2 FQNEAQ (reference sequence). The CDR3 runs 14 residues. Germline trimming cut 6 bases from V and 11 bases from J; bases unmatched to any gene: 12. In nucleotides, the CDR3 is TGTGCCAGCAGTCCGGGACTAGCAAGGTTGGGGCAGTATTTT. Amino acid sequence: CASSPGLARLGQYF.